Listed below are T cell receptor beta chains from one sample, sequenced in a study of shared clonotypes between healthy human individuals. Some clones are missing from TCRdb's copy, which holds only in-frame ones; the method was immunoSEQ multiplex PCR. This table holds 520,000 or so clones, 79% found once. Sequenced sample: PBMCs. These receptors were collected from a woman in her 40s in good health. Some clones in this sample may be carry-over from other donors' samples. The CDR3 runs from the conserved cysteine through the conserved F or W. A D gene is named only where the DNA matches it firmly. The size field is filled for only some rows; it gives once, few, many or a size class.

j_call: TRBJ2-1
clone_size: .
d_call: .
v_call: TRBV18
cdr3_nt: TGTGCCAGCTCACCCCAGGGGTACGAGCAGTTCTTC
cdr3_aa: CASSPQGYEQFF

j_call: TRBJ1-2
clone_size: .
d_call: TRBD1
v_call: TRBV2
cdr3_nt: TGTGCCAGCGGTGGACAGGCCCTACCGAGGGGCTACACCTTC
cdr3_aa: CASGGQALPRGYTF

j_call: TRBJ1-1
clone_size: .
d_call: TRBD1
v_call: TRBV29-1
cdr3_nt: TGCAGCGTTGATAAGGGGGCGAGGACTGAAGCTTTCTTT
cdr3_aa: CSVDKGARTEAFF

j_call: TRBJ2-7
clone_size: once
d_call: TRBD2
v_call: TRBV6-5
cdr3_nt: TGTGCCAGCAGGATAGCGGGAGCTTACGACGAGCAGTACTTC
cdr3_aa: CASRIAGAYDEQYF

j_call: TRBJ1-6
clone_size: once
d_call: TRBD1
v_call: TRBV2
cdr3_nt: TGTGCCAGCAGTATACGGGACAGGGGGGACTCACCCCTCCACTTT
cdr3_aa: CASSIRDRGDSPLHF

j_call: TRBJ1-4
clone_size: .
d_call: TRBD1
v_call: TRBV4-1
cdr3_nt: TGCGCCAGCAGCCATCCTCAGGGGGGGAATGAAAAACTGTTTTTT
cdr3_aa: CASSHPQGGNEKLFF

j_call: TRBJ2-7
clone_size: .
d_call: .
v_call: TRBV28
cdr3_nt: TGTGCCAGCAGTTTGCCACGACGGGGTAGCGAGCAGTACTTC
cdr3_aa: CASSLPRRGSEQYF

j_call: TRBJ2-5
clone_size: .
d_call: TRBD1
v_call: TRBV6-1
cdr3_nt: TGTGCCAGCAGCTTTGGACAGGGTGGAGAGACCCAGTACTTC
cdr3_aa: CASSFGQGGETQYF

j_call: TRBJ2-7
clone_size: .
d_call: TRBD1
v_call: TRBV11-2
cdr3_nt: TGTGCCAGCAGTAACGGACAGGGCCAATACGAGCAGTACTTC
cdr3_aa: CASSNGQGQYEQYF

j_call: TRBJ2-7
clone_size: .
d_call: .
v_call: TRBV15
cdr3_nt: TGTGCCACCAGCAGAGATCTAGCCGTGAGCTCCTACGAGCAGTACTTC
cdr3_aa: CATSRDLAVSSYEQYF

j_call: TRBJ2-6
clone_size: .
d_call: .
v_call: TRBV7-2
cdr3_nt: TGTGCCAGCAGCTTAGATGTTTGGGGGAGTGGGGCCAACGTCCTGACTTTC
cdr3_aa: CASSLDVWGSGANVLTF

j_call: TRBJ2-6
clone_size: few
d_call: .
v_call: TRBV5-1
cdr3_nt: TGCGCCAGCAGCCCTGACACGTCTGGGGCCAACGTCCTGACTTTC
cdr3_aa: CASSPDTSGANVLTF

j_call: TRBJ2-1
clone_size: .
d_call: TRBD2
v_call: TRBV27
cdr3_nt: TGTGCCAGCAGTCTAGGGACTAGCGGCAACAATGAGCAGTTCTTC
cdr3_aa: CASSLGTSGNNEQFF

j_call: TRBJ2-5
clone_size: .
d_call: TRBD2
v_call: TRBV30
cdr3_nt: TGTGCCTGGAGCCTAGCGGGAGCCGAGACCCAGTACTTC
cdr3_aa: CAWSLAGAETQYF

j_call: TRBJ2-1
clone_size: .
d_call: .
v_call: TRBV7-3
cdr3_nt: TGTGCCAGCAGCTTATCCCCGAGGCATGAGCAGTTCTTC
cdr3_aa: CASSLSPRHEQFF

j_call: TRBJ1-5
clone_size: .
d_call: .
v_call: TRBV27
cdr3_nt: TGTGCCAGCAGTGGGGAAGGGGGGGATTGGCAGCCCCAGCATTTT
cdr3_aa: CASSGEGGDWQPQHF

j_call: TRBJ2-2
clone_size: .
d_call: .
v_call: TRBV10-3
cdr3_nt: TGTGCCATCAGTGCAGGGTCCGGGGAGCTGTTTTTT
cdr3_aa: CAISAGSGELFF

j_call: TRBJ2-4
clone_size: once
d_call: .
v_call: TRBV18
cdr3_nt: TGTGCCAGCTCACTTAACAGGGCTGACATTCAGTACTTC
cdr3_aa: CASSLNRADIQYF

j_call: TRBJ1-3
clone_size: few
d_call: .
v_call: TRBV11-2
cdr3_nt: TGTGCCAGCAGCCGTCTTTATGGAAACACCATATATTTT
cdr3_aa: CASSRLYGNTIYF

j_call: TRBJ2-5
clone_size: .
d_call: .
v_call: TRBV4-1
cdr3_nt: TGCGCCAGCAGCCCCACAGGGCGGGAGACCCAGTACTTC
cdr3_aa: CASSPTGRETQYF

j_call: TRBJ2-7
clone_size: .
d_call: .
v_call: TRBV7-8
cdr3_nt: TGTGCCAGCAGCTTAGGTTTAGAGGTTCGGACAGTCTCCTACGAGCAGTACTTC
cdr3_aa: CASSLGLEVRTVSYEQYF

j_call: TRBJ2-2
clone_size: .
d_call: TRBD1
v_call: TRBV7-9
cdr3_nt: TGTGCCAGCAAGGGTGAGACAGGGGCGAACACCGGGGAGCTGTTTTTT
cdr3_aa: CASKGETGANTGELFF

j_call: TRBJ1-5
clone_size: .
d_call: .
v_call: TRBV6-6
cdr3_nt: TGTGCCAGCACCGAGGGGTATCAGCCCCAGCATTTT
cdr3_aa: CASTEGYQPQHF

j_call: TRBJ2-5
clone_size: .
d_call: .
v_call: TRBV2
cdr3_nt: TGTGCCAGCAGTGAAATGGGGGAGACCCAGTACTTC
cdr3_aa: CASSEMGETQYF

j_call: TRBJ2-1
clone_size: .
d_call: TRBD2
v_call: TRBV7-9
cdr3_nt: TGTGCCAGCAGCTTACTAGCGGGAGCGTTATACAATGAGCAGTTCTTC
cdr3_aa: CASSLLAGALYNEQFF

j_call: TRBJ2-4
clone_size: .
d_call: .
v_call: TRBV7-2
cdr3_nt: TGTGCCAGCAGCTTAGACGTTGCCAGGGTAGCCAAAAACATTCAGTACTTC
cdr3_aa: CASSLDVARVAKNIQYF

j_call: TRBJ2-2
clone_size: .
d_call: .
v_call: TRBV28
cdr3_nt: TGTGCCAGCAGTTCCCGGATCCCCTCCAGCGGCACCGGGGAGCTGTTTTTT
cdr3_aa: CASSSRIPSSGTGELFF

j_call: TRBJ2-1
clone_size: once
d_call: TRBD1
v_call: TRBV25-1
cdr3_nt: TGTGCCAGCAGCGAACCACGACAGGGCTCCTACAATGAGCAGTTCTTC
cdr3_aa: CASSEPRQGSYNEQFF

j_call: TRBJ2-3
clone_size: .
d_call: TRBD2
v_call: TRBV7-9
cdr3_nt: TGTGCCAGCAGCTTAACGGGAGGGGCGAGCACAGATACGCAGTATTTT
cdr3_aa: CASSLTGGASTDTQYF

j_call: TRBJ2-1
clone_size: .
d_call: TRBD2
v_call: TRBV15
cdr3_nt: TGTGCCACCAGCAGGACTAGCGGCAATGAGCAGTTCTTC
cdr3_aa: CATSRTSGNEQFF

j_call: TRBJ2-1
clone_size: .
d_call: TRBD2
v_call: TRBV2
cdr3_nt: TGTGCCAGCACCGAGACTAGCGGTAGCTCCTACAATGAGCAGTTCTTC
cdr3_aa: CASTETSGSSYNEQFF

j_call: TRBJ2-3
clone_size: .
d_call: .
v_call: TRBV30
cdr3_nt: TGTGCCTGGAGTAAGGGGGACCTTTTCACAGATACGCAGTATTTT
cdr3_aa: CAWSKGDLFTDTQYF

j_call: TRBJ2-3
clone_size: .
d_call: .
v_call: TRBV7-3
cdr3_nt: TGTGCCAGCAGCTTCGTAGCGGAAAGCACAGATACGCAGTATTTT
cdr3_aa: CASSFVAESTDTQYF

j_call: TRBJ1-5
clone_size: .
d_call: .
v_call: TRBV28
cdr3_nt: TGTGCCAGCAGTTTACGGGGGGGGAACAATCAGCCCCAGCATTTT
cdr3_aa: CASSLRGGNNQPQHF

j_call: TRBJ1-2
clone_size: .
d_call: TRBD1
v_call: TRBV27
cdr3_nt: TGTGCCAGCAGTCCCCTGGACAGGGAAGGAGGCTACACCTTC
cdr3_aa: CASSPLDREGGYTF

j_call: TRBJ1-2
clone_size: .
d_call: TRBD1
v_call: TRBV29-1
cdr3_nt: TGCAGCGGCGGCGGGACAGGGGATGGCTACACCTTC
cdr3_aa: CSGGGTGDGYTF

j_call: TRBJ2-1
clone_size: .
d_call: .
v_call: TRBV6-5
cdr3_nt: TGTGCCAGCACTCACCGCGGGTTACCCTACAATGAGCAGTTCTTC
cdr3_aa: CASTHRGLPYNEQFF

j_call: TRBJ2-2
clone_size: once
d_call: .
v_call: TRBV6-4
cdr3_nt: TGTGCCAGCAGTTACGGACTACTCACCGGGGAGCTGTTTTTT
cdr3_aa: CASSYGLLTGELFF

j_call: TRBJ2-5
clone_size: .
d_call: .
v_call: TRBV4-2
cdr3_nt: TGTGCCAGCAGCCAGGCGACCGGGGGGCCGGGTCCCTTCCAAGAGACCCAGTACTTC
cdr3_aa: CASSQATGGPGPFQETQYF

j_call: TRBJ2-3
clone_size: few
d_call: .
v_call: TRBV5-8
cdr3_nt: TGTGCCAGCAGCTTCAGTATAGCGGCATGGTCCACAGATACGCAGTATTTT
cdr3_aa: CASSFSIAAWSTDTQYF

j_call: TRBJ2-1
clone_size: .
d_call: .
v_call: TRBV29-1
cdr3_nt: TGCAGCGTTGGTGGACACGTCTACAATGAGCAGTTCTTC
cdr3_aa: CSVGGHVYNEQFF

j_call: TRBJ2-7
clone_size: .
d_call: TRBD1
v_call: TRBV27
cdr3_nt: TGTGCCAGCAGCGTGAGAATGGGACAGTCCTACGAGCAGTACTTC
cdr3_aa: CASSVRMGQSYEQYF

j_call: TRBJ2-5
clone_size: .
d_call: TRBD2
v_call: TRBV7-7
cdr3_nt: TGTGCTAGCAGCCCCCTAGAGACTAGCGGGAAATACAAAGAGACCCAGTACTTC
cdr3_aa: CASSPLETSGKYKETQYF

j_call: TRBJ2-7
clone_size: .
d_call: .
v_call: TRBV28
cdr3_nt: TGTGCCAGCAGTTTGAACAGGGATGAGGAGCAGTACTTC
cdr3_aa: CASSLNRDEEQYF

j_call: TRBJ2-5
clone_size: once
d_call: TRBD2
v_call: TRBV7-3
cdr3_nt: TGTGCCAGCAGCCCGTCGGGACTAGAAGAGACCCAGTACTTC
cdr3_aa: CASSPSGLEETQYF

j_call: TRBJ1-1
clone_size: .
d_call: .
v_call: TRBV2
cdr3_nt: TGTGCCAGCCGAGGAGTTTCAGTGAACACTGAAGCTTTCTTT
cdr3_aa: CASRGVSVNTEAFF

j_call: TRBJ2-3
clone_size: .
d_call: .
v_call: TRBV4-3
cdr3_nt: TGCGCCAGCAGCCAAAAAGGGGGTGTCGATACGCAGTATTTT
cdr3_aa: CASSQKGGVDTQYF

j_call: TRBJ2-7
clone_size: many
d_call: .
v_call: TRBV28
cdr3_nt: TGTGCCAGCAGTCAATCCTACCGGGACAACAGATTAGAGCAGTACTTC
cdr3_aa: CASSQSYRDNRLEQYF

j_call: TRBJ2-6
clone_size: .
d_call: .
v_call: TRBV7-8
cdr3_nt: TGTGCCAGCAGCTTAGTGGGGGGCTCTGGGGCCAACGTCCTGACTTTC
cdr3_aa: CASSLVGGSGANVLTF